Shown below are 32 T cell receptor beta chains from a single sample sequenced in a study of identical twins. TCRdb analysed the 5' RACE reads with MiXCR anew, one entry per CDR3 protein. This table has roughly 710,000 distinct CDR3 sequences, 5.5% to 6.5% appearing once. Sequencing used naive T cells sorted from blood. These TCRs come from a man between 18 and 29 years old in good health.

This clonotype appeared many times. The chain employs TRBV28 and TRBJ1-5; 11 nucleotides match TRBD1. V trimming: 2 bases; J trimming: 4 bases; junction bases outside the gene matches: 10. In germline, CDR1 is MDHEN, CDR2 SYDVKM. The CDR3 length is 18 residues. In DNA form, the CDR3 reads TGTGCCAGCAGTTTAGGACAGGGGGCGCGGATGAGGAATCAGCCCCAGCATTTT. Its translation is CASSLGQGARMRNQPQHF.

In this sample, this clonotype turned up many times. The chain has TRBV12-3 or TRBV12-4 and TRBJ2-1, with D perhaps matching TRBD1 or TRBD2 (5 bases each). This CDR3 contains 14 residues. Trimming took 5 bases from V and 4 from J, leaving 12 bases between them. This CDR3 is CASSLGTVYNEQFF. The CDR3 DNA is TGTGCCAGCAGTCTCGGGACGGTGTACAATGAGCAGTTCTTC.

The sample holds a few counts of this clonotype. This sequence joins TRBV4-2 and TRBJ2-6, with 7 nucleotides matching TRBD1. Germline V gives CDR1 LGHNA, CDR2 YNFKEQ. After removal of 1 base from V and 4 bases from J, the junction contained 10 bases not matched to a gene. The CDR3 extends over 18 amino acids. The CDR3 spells CASSQGLQGLSGANVLTF. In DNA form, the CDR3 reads TGTGCCAGCAGCCAAGGTCTACAGGGGCTTTCAGGGGCCAACGTCCTGACTTTC.

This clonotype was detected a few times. CDR3 nucleotide sequence: TGTGCCAGCAGCTTGAAACACTACCAAGAGACCCAGTACTTC. Translation: CASSLKHYQETQYF. The chain has TRBV5-5 and TRBJ2-5; D call uncertain. Trimming cost V 1 base and J 0 bases, with 7 bases left between them. The CDR3 totals 14 residues. The germline V gene has CDR1 SGHKS and CDR2 YYEKEE (reference sequence).

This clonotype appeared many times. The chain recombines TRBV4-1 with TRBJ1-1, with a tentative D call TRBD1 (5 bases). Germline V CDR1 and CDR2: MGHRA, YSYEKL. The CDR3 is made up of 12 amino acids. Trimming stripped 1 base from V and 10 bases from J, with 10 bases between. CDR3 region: CASSQVAGTAFF. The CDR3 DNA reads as TGCGCCAGCAGCCAAGTAGCAGGGACAGCTTTCTTT.

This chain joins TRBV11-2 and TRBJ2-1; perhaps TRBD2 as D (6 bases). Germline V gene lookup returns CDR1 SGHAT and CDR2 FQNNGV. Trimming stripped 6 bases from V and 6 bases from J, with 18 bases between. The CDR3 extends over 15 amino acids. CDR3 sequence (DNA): TGTGCCAGCAGTTTCTCTCGCGGGATCGGCAATGAGCAGTTCTTC. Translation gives CASSFSRGIGNEQFF.

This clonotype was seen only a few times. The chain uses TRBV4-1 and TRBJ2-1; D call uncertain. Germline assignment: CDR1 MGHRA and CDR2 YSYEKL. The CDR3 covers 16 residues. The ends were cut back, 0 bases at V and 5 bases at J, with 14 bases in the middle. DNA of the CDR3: TGCGCCAGCAGCCAAGAAGTTGGCACTTGGGACAATGAGCAGTTCTTC. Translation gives CASSQEVGTWDNEQFF.

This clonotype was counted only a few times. CDR3 sequence (DNA): TGTGCCAGCTCACCAGGAGGTAGCGGGAGAGGGTACGAGCAGTACGTC. Its translation is CASSPGGSGRGYEQYV. The chain has TRBV18 and TRBJ2-7, with TRBD2 matching over 9 bases. In germline, CDR1 is KGHSH, CDR2 LQKENI. The CDR3 spans 16 residues. V shed 2 bases and J 4 bases; nucleotides not matched to a gene: 9.

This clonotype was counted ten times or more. The CDR3 spells CASSPPRFYGYTF. In DNA form, the CDR3 reads TGTGCCAGCAGTCCCCCAAGGTTTTATGGCTACACCTTC. The chain employs TRBV12-3 or TRBV12-4 and TRBJ1-2; no reliable D call. V dropped 5 bases and J dropped 5 bases, with 12 bases sitting between them. The CDR3 is 13 amino acids.

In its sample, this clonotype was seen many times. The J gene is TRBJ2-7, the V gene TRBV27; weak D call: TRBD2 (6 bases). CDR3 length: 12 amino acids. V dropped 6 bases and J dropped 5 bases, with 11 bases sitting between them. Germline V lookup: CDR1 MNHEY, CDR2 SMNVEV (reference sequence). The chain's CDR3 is CASSGGGHEQYV. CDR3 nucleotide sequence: TGTGCCAGCAGCGGAGGAGGGCACGAGCAGTACGTC.

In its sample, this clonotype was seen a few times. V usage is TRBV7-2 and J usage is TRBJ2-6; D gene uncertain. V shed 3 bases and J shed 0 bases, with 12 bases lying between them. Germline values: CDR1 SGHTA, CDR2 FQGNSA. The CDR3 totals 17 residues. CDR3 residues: CASSFAMTYSGANVLTF. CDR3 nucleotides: TGTGCCAGCAGCTTCGCAATGACCTACTCTGGGGCCAACGTCCTGACTTTC.

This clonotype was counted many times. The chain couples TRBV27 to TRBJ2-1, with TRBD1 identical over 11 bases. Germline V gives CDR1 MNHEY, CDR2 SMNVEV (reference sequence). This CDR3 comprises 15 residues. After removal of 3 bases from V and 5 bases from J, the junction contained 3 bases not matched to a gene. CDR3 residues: CASSLGTGGDNEQFF. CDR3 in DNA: TGTGCCAGCAGTTTGGGGACAGGGGGGGACAATGAGCAGTTCTTC.

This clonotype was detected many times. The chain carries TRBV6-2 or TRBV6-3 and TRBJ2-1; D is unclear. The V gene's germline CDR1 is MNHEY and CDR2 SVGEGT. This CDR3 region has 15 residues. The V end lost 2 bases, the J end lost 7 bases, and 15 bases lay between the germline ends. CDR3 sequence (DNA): TGTGCCAGCAGTTACCGTGGGTCATTGGGAAATGAGCAGTTCTTC. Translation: CASSYRGSLGNEQFF.

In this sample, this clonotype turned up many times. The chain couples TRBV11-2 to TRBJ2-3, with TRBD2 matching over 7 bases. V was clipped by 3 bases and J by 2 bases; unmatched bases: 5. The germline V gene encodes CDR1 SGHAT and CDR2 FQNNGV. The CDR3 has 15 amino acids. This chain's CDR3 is CASSFRGGNTDTQYF. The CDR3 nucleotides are TGTGCCAGCAGCTTCCGGGGAGGGAACACAGATACGCAGTATTTT.

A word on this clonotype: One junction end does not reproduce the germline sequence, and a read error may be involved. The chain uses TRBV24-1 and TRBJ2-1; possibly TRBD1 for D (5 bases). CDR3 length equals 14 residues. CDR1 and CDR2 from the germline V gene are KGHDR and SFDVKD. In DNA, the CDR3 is TGTGCCACCAATGATTTGCGAGCAGGGTACGAGCAGTTCTTC. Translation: CATNDLRAGYEQFF.

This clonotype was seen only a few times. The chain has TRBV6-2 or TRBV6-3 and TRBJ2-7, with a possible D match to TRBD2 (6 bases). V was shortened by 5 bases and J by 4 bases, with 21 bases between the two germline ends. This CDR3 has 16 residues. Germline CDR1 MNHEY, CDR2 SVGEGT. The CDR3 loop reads CASSQPAGTSSYEQYF. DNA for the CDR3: TGTGCCAGCAGTCAGCCCGCGGGGACTTCCTCTTACGAGCAGTACTTC.

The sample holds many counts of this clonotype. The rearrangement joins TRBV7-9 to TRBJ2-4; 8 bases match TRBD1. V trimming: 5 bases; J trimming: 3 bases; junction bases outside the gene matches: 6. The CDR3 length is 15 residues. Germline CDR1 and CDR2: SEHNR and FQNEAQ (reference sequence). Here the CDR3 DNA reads TGTGCCAGCAGCCCTCCGGGGACAGGCAAAAACATTCAGTACTTC. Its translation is CASSPPGTGKNIQYF.

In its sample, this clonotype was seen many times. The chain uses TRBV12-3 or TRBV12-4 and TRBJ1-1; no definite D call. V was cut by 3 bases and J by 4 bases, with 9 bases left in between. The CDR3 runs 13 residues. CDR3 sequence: CASSFMEITEAFF. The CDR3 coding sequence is TGTGCCAGCAGTTTTATGGAGATCACTGAAGCTTTCTTT.

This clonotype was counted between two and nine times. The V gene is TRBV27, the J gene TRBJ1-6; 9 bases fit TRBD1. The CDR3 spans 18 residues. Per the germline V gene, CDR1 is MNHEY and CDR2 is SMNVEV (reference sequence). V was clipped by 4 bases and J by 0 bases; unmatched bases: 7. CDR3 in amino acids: CASSWSRDRVSYNSPLHF. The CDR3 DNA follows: TGTGCCAGCAGTTGGTCCCGGGACAGGGTCTCCTATAATTCACCCCTCCACTTT.

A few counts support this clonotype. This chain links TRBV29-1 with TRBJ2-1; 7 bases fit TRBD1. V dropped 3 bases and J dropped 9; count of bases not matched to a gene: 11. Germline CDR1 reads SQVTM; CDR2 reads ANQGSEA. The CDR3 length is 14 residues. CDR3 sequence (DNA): TGCAGCGTTGATAGTACAGGGGTATACGGTGAGCAGTTCTTC. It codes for CSVDSTGVYGEQFF.

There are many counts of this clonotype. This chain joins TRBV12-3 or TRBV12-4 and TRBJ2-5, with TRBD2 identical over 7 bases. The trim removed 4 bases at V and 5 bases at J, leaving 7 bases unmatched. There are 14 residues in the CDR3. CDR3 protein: CASSSLGGSETQYF. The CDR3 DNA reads TGTGCCAGCAGTTCCCTCGGGGGGTCGGAGACCCAGTACTTC.

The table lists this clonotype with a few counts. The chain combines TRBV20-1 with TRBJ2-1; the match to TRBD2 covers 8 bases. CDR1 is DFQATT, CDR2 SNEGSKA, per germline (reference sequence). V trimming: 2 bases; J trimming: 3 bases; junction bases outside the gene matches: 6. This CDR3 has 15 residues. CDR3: CSARSLADVYNEQFF. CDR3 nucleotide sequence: TGCAGTGCTAGATCACTAGCGGATGTCTACAATGAGCAGTTCTTC.

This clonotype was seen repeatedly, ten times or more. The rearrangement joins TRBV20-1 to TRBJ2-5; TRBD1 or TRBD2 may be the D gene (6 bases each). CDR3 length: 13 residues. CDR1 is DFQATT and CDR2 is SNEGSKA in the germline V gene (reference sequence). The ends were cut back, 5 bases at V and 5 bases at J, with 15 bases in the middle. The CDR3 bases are TGCAGTGCTCGGGGGCAGACAGGCGAGACCCAGTACTTC. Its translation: CSARGQTGETQYF.

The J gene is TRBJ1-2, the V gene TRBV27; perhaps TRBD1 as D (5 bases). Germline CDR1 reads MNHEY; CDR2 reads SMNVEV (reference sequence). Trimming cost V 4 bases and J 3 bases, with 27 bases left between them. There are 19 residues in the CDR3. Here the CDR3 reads CASSSPSRVTQLGDYGYTF. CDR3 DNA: TGTGCCAGCAGTTCCCCATCCAGGGTAACTCAACTGGGGGACTATGGCTACACCTTC.

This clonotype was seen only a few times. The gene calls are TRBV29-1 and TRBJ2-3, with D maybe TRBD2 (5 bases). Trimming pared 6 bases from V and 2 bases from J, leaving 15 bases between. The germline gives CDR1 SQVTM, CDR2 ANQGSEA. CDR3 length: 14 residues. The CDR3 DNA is TGCAGCGTCGACCCCGGGGTATACACAGATACGCAGTATTTT. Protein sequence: CSVDPGVYTDTQYF.

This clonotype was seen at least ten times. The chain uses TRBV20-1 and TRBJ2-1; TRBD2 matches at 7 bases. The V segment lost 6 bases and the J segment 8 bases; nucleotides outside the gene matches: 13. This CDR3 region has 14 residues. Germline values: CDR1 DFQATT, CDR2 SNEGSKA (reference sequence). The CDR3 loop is CSAPRAGVADEQFF. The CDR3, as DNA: TGCAGTGCCCCGAGGGCGGGAGTGGCCGATGAGCAGTTCTTC.

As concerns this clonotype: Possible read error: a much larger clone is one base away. CDR3 sequence reads: CAGSLEREGRGTQYF. The DNA for the CDR3 is TGTGCCGGCAGTCTTGAGCGGGAGGGCCGGGGGACCCAGTACTTC. The chain carries TRBV12-3 or TRBV12-4 and TRBJ2-5; 10 nucleotides agree with TRBD2. The CDR3 runs to 15 residues.

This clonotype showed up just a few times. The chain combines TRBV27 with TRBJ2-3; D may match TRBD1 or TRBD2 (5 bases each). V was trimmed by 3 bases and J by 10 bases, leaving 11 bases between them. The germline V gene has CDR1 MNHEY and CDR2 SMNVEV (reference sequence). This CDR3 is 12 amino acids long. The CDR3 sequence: CASSFVGAPQYF. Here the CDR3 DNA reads TGTGCCAGCAGTTTCGTCGGGGCGCCGCAGTATTTT.

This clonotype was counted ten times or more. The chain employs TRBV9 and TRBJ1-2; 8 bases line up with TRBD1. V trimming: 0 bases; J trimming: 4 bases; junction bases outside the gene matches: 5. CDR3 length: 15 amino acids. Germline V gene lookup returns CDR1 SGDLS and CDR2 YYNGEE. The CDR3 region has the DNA TGTGCCAGCAGCGTAGCACAGGGGGACGGCTATGGCTACACCTTC. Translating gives CASSVAQGDGYGYTF.

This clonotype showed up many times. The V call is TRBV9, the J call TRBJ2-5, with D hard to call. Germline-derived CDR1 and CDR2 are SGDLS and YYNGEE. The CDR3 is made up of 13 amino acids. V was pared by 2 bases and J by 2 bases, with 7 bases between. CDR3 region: CASSVLQQETQYF. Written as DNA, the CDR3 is TGTGCCAGCAGCGTCCTACAACAAGAGACCCAGTACTTC.

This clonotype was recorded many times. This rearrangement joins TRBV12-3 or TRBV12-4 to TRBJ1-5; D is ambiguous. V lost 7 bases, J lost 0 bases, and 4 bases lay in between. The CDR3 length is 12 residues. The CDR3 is CASTYSNQPQHF. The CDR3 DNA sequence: TGTGCCAGCACTTATAGCAATCAGCCCCAGCATTTT.

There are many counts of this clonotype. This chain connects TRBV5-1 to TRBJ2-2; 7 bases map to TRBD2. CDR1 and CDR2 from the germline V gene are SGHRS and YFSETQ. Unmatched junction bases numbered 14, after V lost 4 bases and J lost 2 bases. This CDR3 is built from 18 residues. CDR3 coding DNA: TGCGCCAGCAGCCACCGTCTCTTGGCGGGGGAAAACACCGGGGAGCTGTTTTTT. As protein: CASSHRLLAGENTGELFF.